This T cell receptor beta chain was documented in a study of cytomegalovirus exposure and HLA in healthy donors. Looked up from germline, CDR1 is ENHRY and CDR2 is SYGVKD. V lost 6 bases to trimming and J lost 4 bases; unmatched junction nucleotides: 3. The CDR3 is 14 residues long. Amplification used 60 Vbeta primers and 13 Jbeta primers. Some clones are missing from TCRdb's copy, which holds only in-frame ones; the method was immunoSEQ multiplex PCR. The table gives about 170,000 clones; the top ten clones make up 0.75% to 0.85% of it. On this clone itself: Its specificity is not known.

Whole-study findings and limits: The authors later found HLA-associated TCR beta chains more clonally expanded than equally common others. An assumption of roughly uniform sequencing depth across donors underlay the presence/absence analyses.

Sequencing used PBMCs. The chain is built from TRBV10-3 and TRBJ2-1, with 10 bases lining up with TRBD2. The source is a woman aged 18-35 years in good health and CMV-seropositive. The CDR3 bases are TGTGCCATCAGCCCGGGACTAGCGTACAATGAGCAGTTCTTC. It encodes CAISPGLAYNEQFF.